This TCR beta chain stems from a study of T cell repertoires in cytomegalovirus infection. Study context: Both a matching HLA type and CMV infection were indicated by public TCR beta signatures.

TCRdb called the reads again in MiXCR, with one record for every CDR3 protein. The top ten hold approximately 10% of the sample, which has approximately 490,000 distinct CDR3 sequences, approximately 11% seen once. The CDR3 runs 15 residues. V gave up 7 bases and J gave up 1 base, with 16 bases separating them. Germline loops: CDR1 SGHAT, CDR2 FQNNGV. Of note for this clonotype: Its antigen is not known.

Study-level findings and limits: Ex vivo responses were dominated by HLA-C-restricted CMV-specific TCR beta clonotypes. Cumulative frequency (of public TCR beta family members) identified carriers of CMV plus the relevant HLA.

The chain has TRBV11-2 and TRBJ2-5; tentative D call: TRBD1 (6 bases). The sequence derives from a human donor in good health (CMV status not recorded). Some clones in this sample may be carry-over from other donors' samples. The material sequenced was PBMCs. CDR3 residues: CASTLEWGPQETQYF. For the CDR3, the DNA is TGTGCCAGCACCCTTGAGTGGGGGCCCCAAGAGACCCAGTACTTC.